This T cell receptor beta chain was captured by sequencing in a study of blood T cell repertoires in COVID-19. At the level of the study: Material from acute and convalescent COVID-19 was sourced from the United States, Italy and Spain.

Source study methods: Amplification from reference gene primers served as the basis for estimated nucleated cell counts. Data came from immunoSEQ multiplex PCR; TCRdb stores just in-frame clones and leaves some out. The D gene and trimming were derived from the DNA, and the V and J assignments and clone size from that table. The table has 200,000 to 250,000 clones, over 75% seen once. The junction had 6 bases not matched to a gene; V was cut back by 4 bases and J by 5 bases. Germline V CDR1 and CDR2: ENHRY, SYGVKD. The CDR3 extends over 14 amino acids. Sequences were obtained from PBMCs or T cells enriched from blood (not recorded which). This clonotype was sampled from a woman between 50 and 59 years old with acute COVID-19. The V call is TRBV10-3, the J call TRBJ2-5; TRBD1 matches 8 bases. CDR3 sequence reads: CAISGTGTGETQYF. DNA of the CDR3: TGTGCCATCAGTGGGACAGGGACGGGGGAGACCCAGTACTTC.